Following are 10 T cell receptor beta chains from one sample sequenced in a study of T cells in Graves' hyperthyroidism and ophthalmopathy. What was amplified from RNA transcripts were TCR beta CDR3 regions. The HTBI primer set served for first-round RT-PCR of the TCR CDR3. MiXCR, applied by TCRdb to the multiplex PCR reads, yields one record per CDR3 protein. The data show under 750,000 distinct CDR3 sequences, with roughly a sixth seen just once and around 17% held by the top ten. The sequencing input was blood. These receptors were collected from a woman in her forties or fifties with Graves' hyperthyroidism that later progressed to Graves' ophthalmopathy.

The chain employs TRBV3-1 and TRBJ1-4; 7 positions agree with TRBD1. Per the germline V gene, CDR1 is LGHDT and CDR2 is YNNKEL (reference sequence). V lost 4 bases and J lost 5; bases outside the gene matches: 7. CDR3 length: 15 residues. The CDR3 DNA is TGTGCCAGCAGCCCTCCGGGACAGTGGAATGAAAAACTGTTTTTT. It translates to CASSPPGQWNEKLFF. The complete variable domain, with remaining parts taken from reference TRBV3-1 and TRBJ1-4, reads DTAVSQTPKYLVTQMGNDKSIKCEQNLGHDTMYWYKQDSKKFLKIMFSYNNKELIINETVPNRFSPKSPDKAHLNLHINSLELGDSAVYFCASSPPGQWNEKLFFGSGTQLSVL.

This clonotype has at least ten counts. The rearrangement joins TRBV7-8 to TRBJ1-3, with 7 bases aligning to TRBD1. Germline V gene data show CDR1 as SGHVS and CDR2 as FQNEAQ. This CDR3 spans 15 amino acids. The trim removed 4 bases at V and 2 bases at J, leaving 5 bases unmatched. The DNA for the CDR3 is TGTGCCAGCAGCTCCGGCAGGGGGGCTGGAAACACCATATATTTT. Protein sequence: CASSSGRGAGNTIYF.

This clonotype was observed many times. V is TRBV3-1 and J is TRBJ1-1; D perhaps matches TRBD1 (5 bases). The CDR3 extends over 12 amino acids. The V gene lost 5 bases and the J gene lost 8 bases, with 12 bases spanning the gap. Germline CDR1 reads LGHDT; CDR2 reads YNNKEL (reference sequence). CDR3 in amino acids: CASSGVGTEAFF. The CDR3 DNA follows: TGTGCCAGCAGCGGGGTCGGGACCGAAGCTTTCTTT.

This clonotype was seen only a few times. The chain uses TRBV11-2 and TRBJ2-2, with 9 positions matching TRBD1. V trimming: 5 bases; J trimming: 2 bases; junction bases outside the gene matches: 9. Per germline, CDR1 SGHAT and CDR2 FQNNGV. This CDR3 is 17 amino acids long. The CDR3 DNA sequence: TGTGCCAGCAGCAAATTACAGGGGGCGCCCAACACCGGGGAGCTGTTTTTT. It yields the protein CASSKLQGAPNTGELFF.

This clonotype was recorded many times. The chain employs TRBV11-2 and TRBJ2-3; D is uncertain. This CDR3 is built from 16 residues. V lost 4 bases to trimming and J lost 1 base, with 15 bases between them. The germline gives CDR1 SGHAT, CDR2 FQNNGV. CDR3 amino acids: CASSSKLVRGTDTQYF. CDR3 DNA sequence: TGTGCCAGCAGCTCGAAACTCGTTAGGGGCACAGATACGCAGTATTTT.

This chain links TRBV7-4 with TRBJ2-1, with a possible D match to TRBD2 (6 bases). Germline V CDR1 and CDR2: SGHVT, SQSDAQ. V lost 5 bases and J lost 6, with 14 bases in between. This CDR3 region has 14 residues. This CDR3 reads CASSETGTPNEQFF. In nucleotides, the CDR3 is TGTGCCAGCAGCGAAACCGGGACTCCCAATGAGCAGTTCTTC.

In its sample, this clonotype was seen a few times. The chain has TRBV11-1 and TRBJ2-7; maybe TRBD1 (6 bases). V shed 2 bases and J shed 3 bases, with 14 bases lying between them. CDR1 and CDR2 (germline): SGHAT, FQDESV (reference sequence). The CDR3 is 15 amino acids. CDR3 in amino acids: CASSLLQQGGYEQYF. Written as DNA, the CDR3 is TGTGCCAGCAGCTTACTCCAACAGGGTGGCTACGAGCAGTACTTC.

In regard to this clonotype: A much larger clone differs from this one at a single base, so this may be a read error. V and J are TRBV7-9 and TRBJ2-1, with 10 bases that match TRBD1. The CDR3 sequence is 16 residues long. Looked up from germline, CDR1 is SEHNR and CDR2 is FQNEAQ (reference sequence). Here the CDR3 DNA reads TGTGCCAGCAGCTTAGGTTTGACAGGGGGCTACAATGGGCAGTTCTTC. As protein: CASSLGLTGGYNGQFF.

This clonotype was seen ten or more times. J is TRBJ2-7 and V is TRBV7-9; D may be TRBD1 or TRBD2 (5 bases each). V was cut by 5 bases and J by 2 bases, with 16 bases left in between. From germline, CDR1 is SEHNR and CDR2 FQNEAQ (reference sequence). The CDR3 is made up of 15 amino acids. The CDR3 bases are TGTGCCAGCAGCCCGCGCTCGCAGGGACCCTACGAGCAGTACTTC. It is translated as CASSPRSQGPYEQYF.

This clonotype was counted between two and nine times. The CDR3 protein is CATPKGTGWDEQFF. CDR3 bases: TGTGCCACTCCAAAAGGGACAGGGTGGGATGAGCAGTTCTTC. J is TRBJ2-1 and V is TRBV2; TRBD1 matches 9 bases. The CDR3 is 14 residues long. The J segment lost 8 bases and the V segment lost 10 bases, leaving 12 bases of the junction unmatched. The germline V gene has CDR1 SNHLY and CDR2 FYNNEI.